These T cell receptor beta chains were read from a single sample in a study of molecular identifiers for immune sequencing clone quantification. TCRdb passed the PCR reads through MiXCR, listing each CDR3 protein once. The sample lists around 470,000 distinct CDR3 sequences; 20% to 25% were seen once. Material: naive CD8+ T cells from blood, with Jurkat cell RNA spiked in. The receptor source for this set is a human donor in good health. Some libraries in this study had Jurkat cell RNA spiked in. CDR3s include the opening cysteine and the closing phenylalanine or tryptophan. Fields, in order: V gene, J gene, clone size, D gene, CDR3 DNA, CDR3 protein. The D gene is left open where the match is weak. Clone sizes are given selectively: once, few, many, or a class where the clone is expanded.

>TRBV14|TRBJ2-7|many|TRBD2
TGTGCCAGCAGCCCTAGACTAGCCCCAGGCTACGAGCAGTACTTC
CASSPRLAPGYEQYF
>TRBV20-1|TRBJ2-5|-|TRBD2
TGCAGTGCTAGAGATCTCGCGGGAGTGAGCCAAGGGACCCAGTACTTC
CSARDLAGVSQGTQYF
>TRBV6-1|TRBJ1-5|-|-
TGTGCCAGCAGTGAAGCGCGGCATTGGCGGGGAGTAGATCAGCCCCAGCATTTT
CASSEARHWRGVDQPQHF
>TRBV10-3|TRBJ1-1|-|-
TGTGCCATCAGTGAGAACGGCAGCCTGGACACTGAAGCTTTCTTT
CAISENGSLDTEAFF
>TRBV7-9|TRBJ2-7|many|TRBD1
TGTGCCAGCAGCCCGAACGTACAGACAGGGGCAACCTACGAGCAGTACTTC
CASSPNVQTGATYEQYF
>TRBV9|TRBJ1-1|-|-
TGTGCCAGCAATGGTGGTCACCCGAACACTGAAGCTTTCTTT
CASNGGHPNTEAFF
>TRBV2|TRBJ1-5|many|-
TGTGCCAGCAGTGAAGGCGATCAGCCCCAGCATTTT
CASSEGDQPQHF
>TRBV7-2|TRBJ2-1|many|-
TGTGCCAGCAGCGGGGGTAGTTCCTACAATGAGCAGTTCTTC
CASSGGSSYNEQFF
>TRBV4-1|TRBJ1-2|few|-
TGCGCCAGCAGCCAAGATCCAGCGAACTATGGCTACACCTTC
CASSQDPANYGYTF
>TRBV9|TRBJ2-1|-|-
TGTGCCAGCAGCGGCCCTAGGAAAGCGGCCGACAATGAGCAGTTCTTC
CASSGPRKAADNEQFF
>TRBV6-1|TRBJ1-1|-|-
TGTGCCAGCAGTGCCACCGGACCAGCGAACACTGAAGCTTTCTTT
CASSATGPANTEAFF
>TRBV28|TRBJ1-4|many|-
TGTGCCAGCAGTGCGGGACTGAAGAATGAAAAACTGTTTTTT
CASSAGLKNEKLFF
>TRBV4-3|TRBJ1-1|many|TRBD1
TGCGCCAGCAGCCCCTCCAGGACAGGGCAAGCTTTCTTT
CASSPSRTGQAFF
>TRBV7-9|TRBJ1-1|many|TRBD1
TGTGCCAGTACTTCGACAGGGGAGGGTTTCTTT
CASTSTGEGFF
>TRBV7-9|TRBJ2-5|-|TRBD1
TGTGCCAGCAGCAGGCCGGACAGGGGGGACCAAGAGACCCAGTACTTC
CASSRPDRGDQETQYF
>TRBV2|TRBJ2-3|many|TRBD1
TGTGCCAGCAAACGGACAGGGCCGGGGGCAGATACGCAGTATTTT
CASKRTGPGADTQYF
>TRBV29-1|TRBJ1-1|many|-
TGCAGCGTCAGCGACCTGAACACTGAAGCTTTCTTT
CSVSDLNTEAFF
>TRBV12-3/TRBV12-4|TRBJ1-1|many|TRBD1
TGTGCCAGCAGTCTGGACAGGGGGCGAGCTTTCTTT
CASSLDRGRAFF
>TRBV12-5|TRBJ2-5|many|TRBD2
TGTGCTAGTGGAAAAGGGACTAGGTCCGAAGAGACCCAGTACTTC
CASGKGTRSEETQYF
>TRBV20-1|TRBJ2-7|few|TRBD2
TGCAGTGCTAGAGATTTTGGCGGGGGGCGTGACGAGCAGTACTTC
CSARDFGGGRDEQYF
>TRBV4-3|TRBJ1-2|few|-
TGCGCCAGCAGCCAAGATCGTGGGGGAAAAAACTATGGCTACACCTTC
CASSQDRGGKNYGYTF
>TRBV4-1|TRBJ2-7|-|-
TGCGCCAGCAGCCAAGACCCACTCTCGGGGCGGGCCTACGAGCAGTACTTC
CASSQDPLSGRAYEQYF
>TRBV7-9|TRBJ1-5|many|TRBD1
TGTGCCAGCAGCCACACAGGGGGCAGCGTCAATCAGCCCCAGCATTTT
CASSHTGGSVNQPQHF
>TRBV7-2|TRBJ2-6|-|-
TGTGCCAGCAGCCCTTTATACTTGAGCTCTGGGGCCAACGTCCCGACTTTC
CASSPLYLSSGANVPTF
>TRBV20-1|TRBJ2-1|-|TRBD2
TGCAGTGCTAGACTAGCGGGAGTGGATGAGCAGTTCTTC
CSARLAGVDEQFF
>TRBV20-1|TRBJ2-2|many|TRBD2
TGCAGCGCAGATCCGGGGGGCACCGGGGAGCTGTTTTTT
CSADPGGTGELFF
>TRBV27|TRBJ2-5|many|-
TGTGCCAGCCGCCCGGGACGCCTCCCGGAGACCCAGTACTTC
CASRPGRLPETQYF
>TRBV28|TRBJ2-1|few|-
TGTGCCAGCAGACCCACGGGCATCTCCTACAATGAGCAGTTCTTC
CASRPTGISYNEQFF
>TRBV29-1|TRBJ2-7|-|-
TGCAGCGTTCGGGAAACCTCCTACGAGCAGTACTTC
CSVRETSYEQYF
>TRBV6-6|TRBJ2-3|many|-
TGTGCCAGCCTCTCGGGGACCTACACAGATACGCAGTATTTT
CASLSGTYTDTQYF
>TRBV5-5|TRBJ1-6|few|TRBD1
TGTGCCAGCAGCCAGGGACAGGGGTTTTTGGCACCCCTCCACTTT
CASSQGQGFLAPLHF
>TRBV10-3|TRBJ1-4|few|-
TGTGCCATCAGTGACAGTTCCTTCGGGTTTGAAAAACTGTTTTTT
CAISDSSFGFEKLFF
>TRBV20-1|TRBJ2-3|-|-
TGCAGTGCTAGGATACTATCGACCGCACCAATGACAGATACGCAGTATTTT
CSARILSTAPMTDTQYF
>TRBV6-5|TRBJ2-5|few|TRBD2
TGTGCCAGCAGTTCCCAAACTAGCGGGGCCGGCCAAGAGACCCAGTACTTC
CASSSQTSGAGQETQYF
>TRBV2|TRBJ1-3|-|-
TGTGCCAGCAGGGGACCCTCTGGAAACACCATATATTTT
CASRGPSGNTIYF
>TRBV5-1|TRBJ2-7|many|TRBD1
TGCGCCAGCAGCTTGGGACAGGGGGCTTCCGAGCAGTACTTC
CASSLGQGASEQYF
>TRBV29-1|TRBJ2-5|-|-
TGCAGCGCCCCCCCCCAGCACTTC
CSAPPQHF
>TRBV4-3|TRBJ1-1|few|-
TGCGCCAGCAGCGATACAGGGCAGAACACTGAAGCTTTCTTT
CASSDTGQNTEAFF
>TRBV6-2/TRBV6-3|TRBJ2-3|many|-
TGTGCCAGCAGTTCGACTCAGTCCCGCACAGATACGCAGTATTTT
CASSSTQSRTDTQYF
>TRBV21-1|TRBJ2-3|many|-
TGTGCCAGCACCCCAACCCGGACAGGGACAGATACGCAGTATTTT
CASTPTRTGTDTQYF
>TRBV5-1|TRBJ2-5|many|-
TGCGCCAGCAGCTTGGCCGGGGGAGGTGGAGAGACCCAGTACTTC
CASSLAGGGGETQYF
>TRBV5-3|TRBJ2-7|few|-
TGTGCCAGCACCCCAATGTACGAGCAGTACTTC
CASTPMYEQYF
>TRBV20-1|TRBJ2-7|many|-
TGCAGTGCTAATGGTAGTCCATACTCCTACGAGCAGTACTTC
CSANGSPYSYEQYF
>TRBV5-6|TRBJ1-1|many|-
TGTGCCAGCACTTATGGAGCCCTTGAAGCTTTCTTT
CASTYGALEAFF